A selection of T cell receptor beta chains follows, all from one sample in a study of CD8 T cells in ankylosing spondylitis. TCRdb re-derived calls from the 5' RACE reads in MiXCR, one entry per CDR3 protein. The sample carries 300,000 to 400,000 distinct CDR3 sequences, 14% to 15% recorded once. The sample was blood, either unsorted or a sorted T cell fraction (not recorded which). These receptors all come from a male donor with ankylosing spondylitis or in good health (not recorded which). Both conserved end residues are part of each CDR3. Fields, in order: clone size, J gene, V gene, D gene, CDR3 protein, CDR3 DNA. The D gene is left open where the match is weak. Clone size is given for some rows only: seen once, a few or many times, or a class if the clone is expanded.

many | TRBJ2-1 | TRBV5-1 | NA | CASSLAEREQFF | TGCGCCAGCAGCTTGGCGGAAAGAGAGCAGTTCTTC
NA | TRBJ2-2 | TRBV11-2 | NA | CASSLDRLGTKNTGELFF | TGTGCCAGCAGCTTAGATCGCTTGGGGACAAAGAACACCGGGGAGCTGTTTTTT
few | TRBJ2-1 | TRBV20-1 | TRBD2 | CSAERGDNEQFF | TGCAGTGCAGAGCGGGGGGACAATGAGCAGTTCTTC
NA | TRBJ2-7 | TRBV10-2 | NA | CASRWGDEQYF | TGCGCCAGCAGGTGGGGGGACGAGCAGTACTTC
NA | TRBJ2-7 | TRBV27 | TRBD1 | CASSDRGQGGMYEQYF | TGTGCCAGCAGCGATAGAGGACAGGGGGGTATGTACGAGCAGTACTTC
few | TRBJ2-1 | TRBV5-1 | TRBD2 | CASSLWGAGAGNEQFF | TGCGCCAGCAGCTTGTGGGGAGCGGGGGCAGGGAATGAGCAGTTCTTC
NA | TRBJ2-4 | TRBV7-9 | NA | CASSSRGDPKNIQYF | TGTGCCAGCAGCTCTAGGGGGGACCCCAAAAACATTCAGTACTTC
few | TRBJ2-1 | TRBV7-2 | TRBD2 | CASSPLAGGREQFF | TGTGCCAGCAGCCCACTAGCGGGAGGGAGGGAGCAGTTCTTC
few | TRBJ2-7 | TRBV7-9 | NA | CASSNLLGEQYF | TGTGCCAGCAGCAACCTTTTGGGGGAGCAGTACTTC
NA | TRBJ2-5 | TRBV3-1 | TRBD2 | CASSQELASGEGTQYF | TGTGCCAGCAGCCAAGAGTTGGCTAGCGGCGAAGGGACCCAGTACTTC
many | TRBJ1-5 | TRBV12-3/TRBV12-4 | NA | CASSSDQGYSNQPQHF | TGTGCCAGCAGCTCGGACCAGGGGTATAGCAATCAGCCCCAGCATTTT
NA | TRBJ2-7 | TRBV20-1 | NA | CSAEAGYEQYF | TGCAGTGCTGAGGCCGGCTACGAGCAGTACTTC
NA | TRBJ1-1 | TRBV29-1 | NA | CSVGGAVLSPNTEAFF | TGCAGCGTGGGGGGGGCAGTCTTATCCCCGAACACTGAAGCTTTCTTT
few | TRBJ2-5 | TRBV20-1 | TRBD2 | CSAGGTTGTQYF | TGCAGTGCTGGAGGGACTACCGGGACCCAGTACTTC
few | TRBJ1-1 | TRBV3-1 | NA | CASSQRAGRNTEAFF | TGTGCCAGCAGCCAACGTGCAGGGCGGAACACTGAAGCTTTCTTT
NA | TRBJ1-1 | TRBV6-1 | NA | CASSEIRRTEAFF | TGTGCCAGCAGTGAAATCAGGAGGACTGAAGCTTTCTTT
few | TRBJ2-1 | TRBV4-1 | TRBD1 | CASKASVETGGGGEQFF | TGCGCCAGCAAAGCGTCGGTGGAGACAGGGGGCGGGGGGGAGCAGTTCTTC
NA | TRBJ2-1 | TRBV28 | NA | CASSPRTQMSSYNEQFF | TGTGCCAGCAGTCCCCGGACTCAAATGAGCTCCTACAATGAGCAGTTCTTC
NA | TRBJ2-4 | TRBV2 | NA | CASNGGGVAKNIQYF | TGTGCCAGCAATGGTGGCGGGGTAGCCAAAAACATTCAGTACTTC
once | TRBJ1-2 | TRBV12-3/TRBV12-4 | NA | CASSLGAVFNYGYTF | TGTGCCAGCAGTTTAGGGGCAGTATTTAACTATGGCTACACCTTC
few | TRBJ2-1 | TRBV7-8 | NA | CASAPRRREYNEQFF | TGTGCCAGCGCCCCGCGGCGGAGGGAGTACAATGAGCAGTTCTTC
many | TRBJ2-5 | TRBV29-1 | NA | CSVLSPGGETQYF | TGCAGCGTTTTGTCCCCTGGGGGAGAGACCCAGTACTTC
NA | TRBJ2-7 | TRBV20-1 | NA | CSAREGRDSYEQYF | TGCAGTGCTAGAGAAGGCAGGGACTCCTACGAGCAGTACTTC
NA | TRBJ1-2 | TRBV5-6 | TRBD1 | CASSLGTGANYGYTF | TGTGCCAGCAGCCTGGGGACAGGAGCTAACTATGGCTACACCTTC
few | TRBJ1-2 | TRBV30 | TRBD1 | CAWVTGYSGYTF | TGTGCCTGGGTGACAGGGTATAGTGGCTACACCTTC
few | TRBJ2-2 | TRBV12-3/TRBV12-4 | NA | CASSPRGDPNTGELFF | TGTGCCAGCAGTCCCAGGGGGGACCCGAACACCGGGGAGCTGTTTTTT
many | TRBJ2-1 | TRBV12-3/TRBV12-4 | TRBD2 | CASSPTSLYNEQFF | TGTGCCAGCAGCCCGACTAGCCTCTACAATGAGCAGTTCTTC
many | TRBJ1-2 | TRBV3-1 | NA | CASSLAYGGYTF | TGTGCCAGCAGCCTCGCTTACGGTGGCTACACCTTC
few | TRBJ2-7 | TRBV5-1 | NA | CASSLRQGNYEQYF | TGCGCCAGCAGCTTGCGGCAGGGTAATTACGAGCAGTACTTC
many | TRBJ2-2 | TRBV3-1 | TRBD1 | CASSQGFGTGSTGELFF | TGTGCCAGCAGCCAAGGGTTCGGGACAGGGAGTACCGGGGAGCTGTTTTTT
many | TRBJ2-2 | TRBV29-1 | NA | CSVPRQENTGELFF | TGCAGCGTACCGAGACAGGAAAACACCGGGGAGCTGTTTTTT
many | TRBJ1-5 | TRBV5-1 | NA | CASSLEALGRTNHQPQHF | TGCGCCAGCAGCTTGGAGGCACTCGGCAGGACTAACCATCAGCCCCAGCATTTT
few | TRBJ2-7 | TRBV20-1 | NA | CSARDLQGINEQYF | TGCAGTGCTAGAGATCTGCAGGGAATCAACGAGCAGTACTTC
NA | TRBJ1-6 | TRBV12-3/TRBV12-4 | NA | CASSLGQSPLHF | TGTGCCAGCAGTTTAGGCCAGTCACCCCTCCACTTT
NA | TRBJ2-1 | TRBV6-5 | NA | CASSYSVSYNEQFF | TGTGCCAGCAGTTACTCGGTTTCCTACAATGAGCAGTTCTTC
few | TRBJ1-2 | TRBV12-3/TRBV12-4 | NA | CASSWGREATGYTF | TGTGCCAGCAGTTGGGGCAGGGAGGCGACTGGCTACACCTTC
few | TRBJ1-2 | TRBV25-1 | TRBD1 | CASSEGQWNYGYTF | TGTGCCAGCAGTGAGGGACAGTGGAACTATGGCTACACCTTC
few | TRBJ2-7 | TRBV3-1 | TRBD2 | CASSQLAALYEQYF | TGTGCCAGCAGCCAACTAGCGGCCCTGTACGAGCAGTACTTC
many | TRBJ1-1 | TRBV5-1 | TRBD1 | CASSWPGTGGKQTEAFF | TGCGCCAGCAGCTGGCCCGGGACAGGGGGCAAACAGACTGAAGCTTTCTTT
few | TRBJ2-1 | TRBV19 | TRBD2 | CASSGGDYLSSYNEQFF | TGTGCCAGTAGTGGGGGGGACTATCTCAGCTCCTACAATGAGCAGTTCTTC